What follows are 28 T cell receptor beta chains derived from one specimen sequenced in a study of T cells in Graves' hyperthyroidism and ophthalmopathy. Amplification of TCR beta CDR3 regions was performed using RNA transcripts as template. TCR CDR3 regions were first amplified by RT-PCR with HTBI primers. Each CDR3 protein is one row after TCRdb ran MiXCR on the multiplex PCR reads. The table records fewer than 250,000 distinct CDR3 sequences, under 20% of them present only once. The sequenced material came from blood. The source is a man over 45 with Graves' hyperthyroidism.

The table lists this clonotype with a few counts. The gene calls are TRBV5-1 and TRBJ2-1; 10 bases are shared with TRBD2. After removal of 2 bases from V and 6 bases from J, the junction contained 11 bases not matched to a gene. This CDR3 is 17 amino acids long. The germline CDR1 and CDR2 sequences are SGHRS and YFSETQ. The CDR3 bases are TGCGCCAGCAGCTTAAACCCTAGCGGGAGTCCGCTCAATGAGCAGTTCTTC. It is translated as CASSLNPSGSPLNEQFF.

The rearrangement links TRBV6-1 to TRBJ1-1, with TRBD1 matching over 7 bases. After removal of 3 bases from V and 2 bases from J, the junction contained 6 bases not matched to a gene. The germline gives CDR1 MNHNS, CDR2 SASEGT. This CDR3 comprises 15 residues. The CDR3 DNA follows: TGTGCCAGCAGTGACGCCGGGACAGTCAACACTGAAGCTTTCTTT. Translating it yields CASSDAGTVNTEAFF.

There are many counts of this clonotype. CDR3 sequence (DNA): TGTGCCTGGACCACGACCGGGGAGCTGTTTTTT. This encodes CAWTTTGELFF. The chain uses TRBV30 and TRBJ2-2; no clear D. This CDR3 is built from 11 residues. CDR1 is GTSNPN, CDR2 SVGIG, per germline (reference sequence). V lost 4 bases and J lost 5, with 5 bases in between.

This clonotype was seen repeatedly, ten times or more. This chain connects TRBV28 to TRBJ1-6, with 7 bases lining up with TRBD1. V shed 3 bases, J shed 11 bases, and the junction held 7 bases outside the gene matches. Germline V gives CDR1 MDHEN, CDR2 SYDVKM. This CDR3 comprises 14 residues. CDR3 DNA: TGTGCCAGCAGTTTCCACCCACAGGGGACACCCCTCCACTTT. Translated: CASSFHPQGTPLHF.

This clonotype has a count of ten or more. The chain employs TRBV11-3 and TRBJ1-1, with TRBD1 identical over 8 bases. Trimming took 5 bases from V and 2 from J; bases not matched to a gene: 7. This CDR3 comprises 15 residues. Germline CDR1 is SGHNT and CDR2 is YENEEA. The chain's CDR3 is CASSAQGADNTEAFF. The CDR3 region has the DNA TGTGCCAGCAGCGCGCAGGGGGCGGATAACACTGAAGCTTTCTTT.

This clonotype has ten or more counts. CDR3 bases: TGCAGTGCCAGACAGGGCTCCGGGGAGCTGTTTTTT. This encodes CSARQGSGELFF. The V gene is TRBV20-1, the J gene TRBJ2-2; 7 positions match TRBD1. V was clipped by 6 bases and J by 6 bases; unmatched bases: 4. The CDR3 is made up of 12 amino acids. CDR1 is DFQATT and CDR2 is SNEGSKA in the germline V gene (reference sequence).

Many counts were recorded for this clonotype. The genes are TRBV18 and TRBJ1-1, with 7 bases matching TRBD1. Germline CDR1 and CDR2: KGHSH and LQKENI. Trimming took 0 bases from V and 12 from J; bases not matched to a gene: 7. This CDR3 has 13 residues. CDR3 bases: TGTGCCAGCTCACCACCGGGGTCGGGACAGACTTTCTTT. Translation: CASSPPGSGQTFF.

This clonotype was detected ten times or more. The gene calls are TRBV2 and TRBJ1-4; D remains unclear. Germline CDR1 reads SNHLY; CDR2 reads FYNNEI. V lost 11 bases and J 1 base, leaving 11 bases between the germline ends. This CDR3 contains 13 residues. In nucleotides, the CDR3 is TGTGCCTGCCAGTGGGAAACTAATGAAAAACTGTTTTTT. As protein: CACQWETNEKLFF. Combining the CDR3 with reference TRBV2 and TRBJ1-4 gives the whole variable domain EPEVTQTPSHQVTQMGQEVILRCVPISNHLYFYWYRQILGQKVEFLVSFYNNEISEKSEIFDDQFSVERPDGSNFTLKIRSTKLEDSAMYFCACQWETNEKLFFGSGTQLSVL.

CDR3 amino acids: CASSYWTGLNYGYTF. Written as DNA, the CDR3 is TGTGCCAGCAGTTACTGGACAGGGCTAAACTATGGCTACACCTTC. The chain is built from TRBV6-7 and TRBJ1-2; TRBD1 agrees at 8 bases. TRBV6-7 is identified as an open reading frame with a role that is uncertain. The trim removed 1 base at V and 2 bases at J, leaving 3 bases unmatched. The CDR3 has 15 residues.

This clonotype has ten or more counts. This chain links TRBV27 with TRBJ2-5; no clear D. Trimming shortened V by 5 bases and J by 0 bases, and 13 bases separated the two germline ends. This CDR3 spans 15 amino acids. CDR1 MNHEY and CDR2 SMNVEV come from the germline V gene (reference sequence). The CDR3 loop is CASSPRLGYQETQYF. The CDR3 DNA follows: TGTGCCAGCAGTCCTCGGTTGGGGTACCAAGAGACCCAGTACTTC.

This chain's CDR3 is CSATVRGPYTEAFF. CDR3 bases: TGCAGTGCTACGGTTCGGGGGCCGTACACTGAAGCTTTCTTT. The rearrangement joins TRBV20-1 to TRBJ1-1; tentatively, D is TRBD1 (6 bases). Deletions cut 4 bases from V and 3 bases from J, with 15 bases between. Germline CDR1 is DFQATT and CDR2 is SNEGSKA (reference sequence). This CDR3 is built from 14 residues.

This clonotype was counted ten times or more. The chain is built from TRBV20-1 and TRBJ2-7; D is uncertain. V lost 3 bases to trimming and J lost 5 bases, with 11 bases between them. The germline V gene encodes CDR1 DFQATT and CDR2 SNEGSKA (reference sequence). CDR3 length: 12 residues. CDR3 DNA: TGCAGTGCTAGGGCAAGCATCCACGAGCAGTACTTC. As protein: CSARASIHEQYF.

This clonotype occurred a few times. An end of the junction differs from the germline gene, which may be a read error. This chain links TRBV7-3 with TRBJ2-1; D is ambiguous. The CDR3 loop spans 13 amino acids. The germline V gene has CDR1 SGHTA and CDR2 FQGTGA. The CDR3 coding sequence is TGTGCCAGCAGCTTAACAGTTAACAATGAACAGTTCTTC. It codes for CASSLTVNNEQFF.

To note about this clonotype: A clone one base away is much larger, so this may be a read error. The CDR3 DNA follows: TGTGCCAGCAGCCCCGGACAGGGGGCCTACGAGCAGTACTTC. It is translated as CASSPGQGAYEQYF. The rearrangement uses TRBV9 and TRBJ2-7, with 10 bases fitting TRBD1. Unmatched junction bases numbered 3, after V lost 4 bases and J lost 2 bases. In germline, CDR1 is SGDLS, CDR2 YYNGEE. The CDR3 loop spans 14 amino acids.

The chain carries TRBV6-2 or TRBV6-3 and TRBJ2-7; the D gene could be TRBD1 or TRBD2 (5 bases each). The CDR3 runs to 14 residues. Germline-derived CDR1 and CDR2 are MNHEY and SVGEGT. V was clipped by 0 bases and J by 5 bases, with 11 bases between them. CDR3 protein: CASSYSGLGDEQYF. CDR3 in DNA: TGTGCCAGCAGTTACTCGGGGTTGGGGGACGAGCAGTACTTC.

This chain uses TRBV12-3 or TRBV12-4 with TRBJ1-2; D gene unclear. This CDR3 contains 13 residues. V lost 5 bases and J lost 8, with 15 bases in between. The CDR3, as DNA: TGTGCCAGCAGTGGAATGGCTCGACGGGGCTACACCTTC. This translates into CASSGMARRGYTF.

This chain links TRBV7-9 with TRBJ2-3, with D tentatively TRBD2 (6 bases). Per germline, CDR1 SEHNR and CDR2 FQNEAQ (reference sequence). The CDR3 is 15 amino acids. The V and J ends lost 2 bases and 0 bases respectively, with 9 bases between them. DNA of the CDR3: TGTGCCAGCAGCTTATACGGGAGAAGCACAGATACGCAGTATTTT. Translating gives CASSLYGRSTDTQYF. The full variable domain, in which reference TRBV7-9 and TRBJ2-3 provide the parts outside the CDR3, is DTGVSQNPRHKITKRGQNVTFRCDPISEHNRLYWYRQTLGQGPEFLTYFQNEAQLEKSRLLSDRFSAERPKGSFSTLEIQRTEQGDSAMYLCASSLYGRSTDTQYFGPGTRLTVL.

This chain connects TRBV7-3 to TRBJ2-1; D unclear. The CDR3 length is 15 residues. Germline V gives CDR1 SGHTA, CDR2 FQGTGA. Trimming pared 2 bases from V and 6 bases from J, leaving 14 bases between. Here the CDR3 reads CASSLEGLPGNEQFF. The CDR3 nucleotides are TGTGCCAGCAGCTTAGAAGGCCTCCCTGGCAATGAGCAGTTCTTC.

This clonotype was seen a few times. This chain uses TRBV18 with TRBJ2-3; TRBD1 is a possible D gene (5 bases). CDR1 and CDR2 (germline): KGHSH, LQKENI. The CDR3 sequence is 13 residues long. Trimming took 1 base from V and 8 from J, leaving 10 bases between them. As DNA, the CDR3 is TGTGCCAGCTCACCACAGGACAAGGGTACGCAGTATTTT. Protein sequence: CASSPQDKGTQYF.

There are many counts of this clonotype. This chain uses TRBV7-2 with TRBJ2-5, with D perhaps matching TRBD1 or TRBD2 (7 bases each). V lost 6 bases to trimming and J lost 9 bases, with 17 bases between them. The CDR3 has 13 amino acids. Germline V lookup: CDR1 SGHTA, CDR2 FQGNSA. CDR3 nucleotides: TGTGCCAGCAGACCCCCAGGGGGGGAGGCCCAGTACTTC. This codes for CASRPPGGEAQYF. The whole variable domain, filled in from reference TRBV7-2 and TRBJ2-5, reads GAGVSQSPSNKVTEKGKDVELRCDPISGHTALYWYRQSLGQGLEFLIYFQGNSAPDKSGLPSDRFSAERTGGSVSTLTIQRTQQEDSAVYLCASRPPGGEAQYFGPGTRLLVL.

The sample holds many counts of this clonotype. V is TRBV5-1 and J is TRBJ2-1, with 14 bases that match TRBD2. V was clipped by 6 bases and J by 9 bases; unmatched bases: 5. Germline V CDR1 and CDR2: SGHRS, YFSETQ. This CDR3 region has 14 residues. CDR3 residues: CASKGLAGEGEQFF. The CDR3 DNA follows: TGCGCCAGCAAGGGACTAGCGGGAGAGGGTGAGCAGTTCTTC.

The chain links TRBV5-4 to TRBJ2-3; perhaps TRBD2 as D (5 bases). The CDR3 covers 15 residues. The V and J ends lost 0 bases and 0 bases respectively, with 8 bases between them. Germline V gene lookup returns CDR1 SGHNT and CDR2 YYREEE (reference sequence). The CDR3 protein is CASSLAAGSTDTQYF. Here the CDR3 DNA reads TGTGCCAGCAGCTTGGCCGCGGGTAGCACAGATACGCAGTATTTT. Full variable domain (rest looked up from reference TRBV5-4 and TRBJ2-3): ETGVTQSPTHLIKTRGQQVTLRCSSQSGHNTVSWYQQALGQGPQFIFQYYREEENGRGNFPPRFSGLQFPNYSSELNVNALELDDSALYLCASSLAAGSTDTQYFGPGTRLTVL.

V is TRBV6-1 and J is TRBJ2-3, with 8 bases lining up with TRBD2. The CDR3 extends over 15 amino acids. From germline, CDR1 is MNHNS and CDR2 SASEGT. Germline trimming cut 6 bases from V and 1 base from J; bases unmatched to any gene: 6. In DNA, the CDR3 is TGTGCCAGCAGAATGAGCGGGAGTGGCACAGATACGCAGTATTTT. It translates to CASRMSGSGTDTQYF.

This clonotype was detected once. The J gene is TRBJ1-4, the V gene TRBV7-2; tentative D call: TRBD1 (6 bases). Trimming cost V 5 bases and J 5 bases, with 18 bases left between them. Germline V gene sequence: CDR1 SGHTA, CDR2 FQGNSA. This CDR3 is 16 amino acids long. In nucleotides, the CDR3 is TGTGCCAGCAGCAGAGGAGACAGGTCCCCGAATGAAAAACTGTTTTTT. Protein: CASSRGDRSPNEKLFF.

This clonotype was seen ten or more times. This chain uses TRBV28 with TRBJ2-7, with 7 bases that match TRBD2. Germline-derived CDR1 and CDR2 are MDHEN and SYDVKM. The length of the CDR3 is 14 residues. V lost 5 bases and J lost 9; bases outside the gene matches: 13. CDR3 nucleotide sequence: TGTGCCAGCAGTCCTTGGGAGCGGGGAACGGTGCAGTACTTC. It encodes CASSPWERGTVQYF.

This clonotype has a handful of counts. V usage is TRBV5-5 and J usage is TRBJ2-3, with D perhaps matching TRBD2 (6 bases). The V end lost 4 bases, the J end lost 4 bases, and 19 bases lay between the germline ends. The CDR3 totals 16 residues. Per the germline V gene, CDR1 is SGHKS and CDR2 is YYEKEE (reference sequence). The CDR3 bases are TGTGCCAGCAGCGGGAGGCCTAGTGATAGTTCAGATACGCAGTATTTT. Translation: CASSGRPSDSSDTQYF.

There are many counts of this clonotype. The chain has TRBV5-1 and TRBJ2-1; 7 nucleotides line up with TRBD1. J lost 7 bases, V lost 4 bases, and 8 bases had no gene match. The CDR3 has 14 amino acids. Germline CDR1 SGHRS, CDR2 YFSETQ. CDR3 sequence reads: CASSTGVVQNEQFF. In DNA, the CDR3 is TGCGCCAGCAGCACAGGGGTTGTCCAGAATGAGCAGTTCTTC.

In its sample, this clonotype was seen many times. The rearrangement links TRBV6-5 to TRBJ2-3, with D unresolved. Germline CDR1 MNHEY, CDR2 SVGAGI. The CDR3 consists of 15 residues. With 0 bases removed from V and 0 bases from J, the gap between germline ends came to 7 bases. This chain's CDR3 is CASSYSIFSTDTQYF. The DNA for the CDR3 is TGTGCCAGCAGTTACTCGATATTCAGCACAGATACGCAGTATTTT.